Each of the 9 T cell receptor beta chains below was sequenced from the same sample in a study of blood T cell repertoires in COVID-19 (dated by TCRdb to the early 2020s). Library generation was performed with the immunoSEQ multiplex PCR assay. The immuneACCESS repertoire file appears here via TCRdb, limited to in-frame rearrangements. These files lack a portion of the clones; in checked studies, under half of the deficit traces to unresolved V genes, and the cause of the others is not known. A total of approximately 70,000 clones appear in this sample, roughly 84% of them only once. 6.6% of the sample is taken by the ten largest. The source material was peripheral blood. The receptor source for this set is a man aged 50-59 years with active COVID-19.

The gene calls are TRBV28 and TRBJ2-7; TRBD1 agrees at 8 bases. The V segment lost 6 bases and the J segment 2 bases; nucleotides outside the gene matches: 6. Germline V CDR1 and CDR2: MDHEN, SYDVKM. The CDR3 length is 14 residues. The CDR3, as DNA: TGTGCCAGCAGACCACCGGGACAGGCCTACGAGCAGTACTTC. This gives the protein CASRPPGQAYEQYF. The full variable domain, rest sourced from reference TRBV28 and TRBJ2-7, is DVKVTQSSRYLVKRTGEKVFLECVQDMDHENMFWYRQDPGLGLRLIYFSYDVKMKEKGDIPEGYSVSREKKERFSLILESASTNQTSMYLCASRPPGQAYEQYFGPGTRLTVT.

The gene calls are TRBV2 and TRBJ1-2; D might be TRBD1 (5 bases). Germline V lookup: CDR1 SNHLY, CDR2 FYNNEI. Trimming cost V 4 bases and J 4 bases, with 10 bases left between them. The CDR3 is 13 amino acids. CDR3 bases: TGTGCCAGCAGTGGACCGGGACTCTATGGCTACACCTTC. This translates into CASSGPGLYGYTF.

The chain recombines TRBV7-9 with TRBJ1-4; TRBD1 matches at 10 bases. V shed 4 bases and J 8 bases; nucleotides not matched to a gene: 7. The CDR3 length is 15 residues. The germline V gene has CDR1 SEHNR and CDR2 FQNEAQ (reference sequence). CDR3 residues: CASSSRQGAIEKLFF. The CDR3 DNA follows: TGTGCCAGCAGCTCCCGACAGGGGGCTATCGAAAAACTGTTTTTT.

In its sample, this clone was seen once. V gene TRBV7-2 combines with J gene TRBJ1-5, with TRBD1 matching over 8 bases. The junction had 7 bases not matched to a gene; V was cut back by 5 bases and J by 1 base. The CDR3 is 16 residues long. Germline V gene sequence: CDR1 SGHTA, CDR2 FQGNSA. DNA for the CDR3: TGTGCCAGCAGCCCGAACAGGGGGGTAAGCAATCAGCCCCAGCATTTT. It yields the protein CASSPNRGVSNQPQHF.

The V gene is TRBV7-3, the J gene TRBJ1-6; no definite D call. CDR1 and CDR2 from the germline V gene are SGHTA and FQGTGA. CDR3 length: 15 amino acids. The V and J ends lost 6 bases and 8 bases respectively, with 17 bases between them. The CDR3, as DNA: TGTGCCAGCAGTATAGACTCACCCGGGGATTCACCCCTCCACTTT. Residues: CASSIDSPGDSPLHF.

As for this clone: The germline gene is not matched at one end of the junction; a read error may be the cause. The V gene is TRBV7-7, the J gene TRBJ2-5; D ambiguous. Germline values: CDR1 SSHAT, CDR2 FNYEAQ (reference sequence). The CDR3 covers 14 residues. CDR3 residues: CASSLQNGQETQYF. CDR3 bases: TGTGCTAGCAGCTTACAAAACGGCCAAGAGACCCAGTACTTC.

This chain connects TRBV6-1 to TRBJ1-1; D remains ambiguous. This CDR3 has 15 amino acids. CDR1 is MNHNS, CDR2 SASEGT, per germline. V was trimmed by 2 bases and J by 4 bases, leaving 14 bases between them. As DNA, the CDR3 is TGTGCCAGCAGTGAAAATTCCGGGGTGGGCACTGAAGCTTTCTTT. This gives the protein CASSENSGVGTEAFF.

J is TRBJ1-1 and V is TRBV5-1; 7 nucleotides match TRBD1. J gave up 1 base and V 5 bases, and 2 bases lay outside the gene matches. Germline V gene lookup returns CDR1 SGHRS and CDR2 YFSETQ. This CDR3 is 13 amino acids long. CDR3 sequence: CASREGANTEAFF. The CDR3 DNA follows: TGCGCCAGCAGGGAGGGGGCGAACACTGAAGCTTTCTTT.

This rearrangement joins TRBV7-3 to TRBJ2-7; 10 nucleotides align to TRBD2. V shed 3 bases and J 6 bases; nucleotides not matched to a gene: 2. Germline V gene lookup returns CDR1 SGHTA and CDR2 FQGTGA. The CDR3 has 13 residues. CDR3 protein: CASSLGTSAEQYF. CDR3 bases: TGTGCCAGCAGCTTGGGGACTAGCGCCGAGCAGTACTTC.